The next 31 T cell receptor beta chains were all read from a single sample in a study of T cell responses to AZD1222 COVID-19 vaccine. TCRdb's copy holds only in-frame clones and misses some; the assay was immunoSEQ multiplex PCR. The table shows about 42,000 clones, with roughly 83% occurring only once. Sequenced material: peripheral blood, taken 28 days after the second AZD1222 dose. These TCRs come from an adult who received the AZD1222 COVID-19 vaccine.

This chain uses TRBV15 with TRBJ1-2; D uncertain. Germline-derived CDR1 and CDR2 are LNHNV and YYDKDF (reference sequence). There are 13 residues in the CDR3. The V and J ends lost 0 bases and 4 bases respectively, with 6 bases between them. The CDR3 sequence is CATSRDLSYGYTF. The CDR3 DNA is TGTGCCACCAGCAGAGATTTATCCTATGGCTACACCTTC.

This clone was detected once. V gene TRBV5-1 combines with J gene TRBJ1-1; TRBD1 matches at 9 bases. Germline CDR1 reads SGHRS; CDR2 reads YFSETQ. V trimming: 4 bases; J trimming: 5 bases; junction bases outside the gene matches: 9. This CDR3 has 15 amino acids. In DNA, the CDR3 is TGCGCCAGCAGCCCCCCGGGACAGGGTCCAACTGAAGCTTTCTTT. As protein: CASSPPGQGPTEAFF.

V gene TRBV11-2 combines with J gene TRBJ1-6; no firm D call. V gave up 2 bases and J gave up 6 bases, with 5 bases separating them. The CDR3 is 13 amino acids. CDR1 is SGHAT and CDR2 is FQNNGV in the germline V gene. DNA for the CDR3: TGTGCCAGCAGCTTACACGGTAATTCACCCCTCCACTTT. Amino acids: CASSLHGNSPLHF.

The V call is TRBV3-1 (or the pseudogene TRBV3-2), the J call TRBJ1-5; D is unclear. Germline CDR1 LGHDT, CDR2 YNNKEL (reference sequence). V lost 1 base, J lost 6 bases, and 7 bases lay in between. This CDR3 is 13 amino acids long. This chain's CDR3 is CASSQVSGQPQHF. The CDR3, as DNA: TGTGCCAGCAGCCAAGTTTCAGGTCAGCCCCAGCATTTT.

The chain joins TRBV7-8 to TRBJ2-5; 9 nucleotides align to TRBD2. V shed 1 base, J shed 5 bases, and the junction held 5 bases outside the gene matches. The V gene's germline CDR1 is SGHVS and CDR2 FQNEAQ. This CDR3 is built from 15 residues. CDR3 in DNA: TGTGCCAGCAGCTTAGAAGCGGGGGGCTGGGAGACCCAGTACTTC. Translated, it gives CASSLEAGGWETQYF.

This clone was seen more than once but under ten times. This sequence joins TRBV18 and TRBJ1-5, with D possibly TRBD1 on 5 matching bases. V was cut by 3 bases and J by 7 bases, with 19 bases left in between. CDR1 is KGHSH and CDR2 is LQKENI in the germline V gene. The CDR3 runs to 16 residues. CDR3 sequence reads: CASSPNRGEGSQPQHF. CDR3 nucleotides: TGTGCCAGCTCACCTAATCGAGGAGAGGGGAGCCAGCCCCAGCATTTT.

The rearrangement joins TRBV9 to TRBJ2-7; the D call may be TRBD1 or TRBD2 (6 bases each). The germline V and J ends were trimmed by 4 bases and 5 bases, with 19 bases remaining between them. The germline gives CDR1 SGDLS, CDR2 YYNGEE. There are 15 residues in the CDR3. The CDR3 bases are TGTGCCAGCAGCCCAAAGAACGGGGGCAGGGACGAGCAGTACTTC. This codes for CASSPKNGGRDEQYF.

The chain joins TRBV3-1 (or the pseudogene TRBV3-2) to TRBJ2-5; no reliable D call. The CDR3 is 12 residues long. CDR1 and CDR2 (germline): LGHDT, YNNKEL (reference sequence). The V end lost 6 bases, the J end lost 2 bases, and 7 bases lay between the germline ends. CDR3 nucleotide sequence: TGTGCCAGCAGTAACTCGCAAGAGACCCAGTACTTC. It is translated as CASSNSQETQYF.

The CDR3 loop reads CASSIRGVGTDTQYF. The DNA of the CDR3 is TGTGCCAGCAGTATCAGGGGAGTGGGCACAGATACGCAGTATTTT. The chain combines TRBV6-5 with TRBJ2-3, with D tentatively TRBD1 (6 bases). Trimming removed 5 bases from V and 1 base from J, with 13 bases in between. Germline V gene sequence: CDR1 MNHEY, CDR2 SVGAGI. There are 15 residues in the CDR3.

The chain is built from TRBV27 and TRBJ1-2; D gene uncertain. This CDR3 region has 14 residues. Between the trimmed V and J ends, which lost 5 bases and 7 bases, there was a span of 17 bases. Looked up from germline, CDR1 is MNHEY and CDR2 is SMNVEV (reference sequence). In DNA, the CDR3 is TGTGCCAGCAGTCCCAGACAAGGCTCTAGTGGCTACACCTTC. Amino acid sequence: CASSPRQGSSGYTF.

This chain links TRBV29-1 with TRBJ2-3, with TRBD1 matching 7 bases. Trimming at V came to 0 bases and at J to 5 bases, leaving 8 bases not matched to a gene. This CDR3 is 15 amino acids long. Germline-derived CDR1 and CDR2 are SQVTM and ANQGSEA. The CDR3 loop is CSVEDQQGVGDTQYF. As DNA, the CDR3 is TGCAGCGTTGAAGATCAGCAGGGGGTCGGAGATACGCAGTATTTT.

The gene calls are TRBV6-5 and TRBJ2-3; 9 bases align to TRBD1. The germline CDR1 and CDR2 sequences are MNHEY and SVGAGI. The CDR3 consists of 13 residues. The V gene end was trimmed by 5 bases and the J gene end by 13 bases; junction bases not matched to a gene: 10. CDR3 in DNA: TGTGCCAGCAGTCCTAACGCACAGGGGGCAAAGTATTTT. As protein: CASSPNAQGAKYF.

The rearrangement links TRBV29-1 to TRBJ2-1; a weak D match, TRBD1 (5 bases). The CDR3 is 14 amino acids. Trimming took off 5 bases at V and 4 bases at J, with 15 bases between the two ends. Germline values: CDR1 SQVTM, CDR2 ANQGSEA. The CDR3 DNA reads TGCAGCGTTTCGACAGTCGTGGGGTACAATGAGCAGTTCTTC. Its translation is CSVSTVVGYNEQFF.

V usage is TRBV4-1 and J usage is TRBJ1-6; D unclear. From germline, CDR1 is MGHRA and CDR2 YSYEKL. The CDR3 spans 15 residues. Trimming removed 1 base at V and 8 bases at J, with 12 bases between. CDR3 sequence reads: CASSQVNPDYSPLHF. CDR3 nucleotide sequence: TGCGCCAGCAGCCAAGTGAATCCCGATTATTCACCCCTCCACTTT.

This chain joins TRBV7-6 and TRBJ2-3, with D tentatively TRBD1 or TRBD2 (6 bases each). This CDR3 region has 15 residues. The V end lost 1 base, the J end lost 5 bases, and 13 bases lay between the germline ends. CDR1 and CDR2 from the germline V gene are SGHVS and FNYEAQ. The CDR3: CASSLVSGGGDTQYF. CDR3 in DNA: TGTGCCAGCAGCTTAGTCTCCGGGGGCGGAGATACGCAGTATTTT.

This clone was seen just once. As DNA, the CDR3 is TGTGCCAGCGGCGGACGGGGTGGGGAGACCCAGTACTTC. Translating gives CASGGRGGETQYF. J is TRBJ2-5 and V is TRBV2, with D perhaps TRBD2 (5 bases). Between the trimmed V and J ends, which lost 8 bases and 5 bases, there was a span of 15 bases. The CDR3 loop spans 13 amino acids. Germline lookup yields CDR1 SNHLY and CDR2 FYNNEI.

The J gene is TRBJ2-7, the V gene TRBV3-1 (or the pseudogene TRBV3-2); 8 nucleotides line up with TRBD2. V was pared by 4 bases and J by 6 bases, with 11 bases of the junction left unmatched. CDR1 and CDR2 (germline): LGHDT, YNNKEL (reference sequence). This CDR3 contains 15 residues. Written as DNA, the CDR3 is TGTGCCAGCAGCCCGGTAGCGGGAAACCGTGGCGAGCAGTACTTC. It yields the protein CASSPVAGNRGEQYF.

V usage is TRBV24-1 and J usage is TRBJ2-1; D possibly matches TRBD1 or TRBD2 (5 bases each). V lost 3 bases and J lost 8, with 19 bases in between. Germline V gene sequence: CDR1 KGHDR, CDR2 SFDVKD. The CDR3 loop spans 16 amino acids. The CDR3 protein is CATSDPWGTYSDEQFF. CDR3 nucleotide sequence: TGTGCCACCAGTGATCCATGGGGGACCTACAGCGATGAGCAGTTCTTC.

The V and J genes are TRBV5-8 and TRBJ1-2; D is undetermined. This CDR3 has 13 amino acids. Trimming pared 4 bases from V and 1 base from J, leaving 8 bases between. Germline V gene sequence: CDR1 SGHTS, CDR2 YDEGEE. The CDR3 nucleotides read TGTGCCAGCAGCCCCGGGATTAACTATGGCTACACCTTC. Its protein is CASSPGINYGYTF.

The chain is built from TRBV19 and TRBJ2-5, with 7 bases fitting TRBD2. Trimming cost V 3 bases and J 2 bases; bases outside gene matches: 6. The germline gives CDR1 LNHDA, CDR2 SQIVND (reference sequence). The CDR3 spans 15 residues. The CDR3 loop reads CASSMMWGGQETQYF. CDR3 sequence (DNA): TGTGCCAGTAGTATGATGTGGGGGGGGCAAGAGACCCAGTACTTC.

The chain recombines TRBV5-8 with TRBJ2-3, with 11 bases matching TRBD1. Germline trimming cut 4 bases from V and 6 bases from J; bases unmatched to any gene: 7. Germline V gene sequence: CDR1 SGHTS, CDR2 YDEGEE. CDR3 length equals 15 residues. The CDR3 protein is CASSGPGQGGDTQYF. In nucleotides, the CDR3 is TGTGCCAGCAGCGGACCGGGACAGGGGGGCGATACGCAGTATTTT. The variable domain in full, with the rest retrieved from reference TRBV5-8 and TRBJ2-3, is EAGVTQSPTHLIKTRGQQATLRCSPISGHTSVYWYQQALGLGLQFLLWYDEGEERNRGNFPPRFSGRQFPNYSSELNVNALELEDSALYLCASSGPGQGGDTQYFGPGTRLTVL.

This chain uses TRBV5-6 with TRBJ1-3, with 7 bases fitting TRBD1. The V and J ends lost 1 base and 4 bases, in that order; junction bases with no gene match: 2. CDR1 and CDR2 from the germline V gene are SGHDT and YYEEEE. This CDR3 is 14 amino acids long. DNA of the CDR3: TGTGCCAGCAGCTTGTTGGACAGGGGAAACACCATATATTTT. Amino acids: CASSLLDRGNTIYF.

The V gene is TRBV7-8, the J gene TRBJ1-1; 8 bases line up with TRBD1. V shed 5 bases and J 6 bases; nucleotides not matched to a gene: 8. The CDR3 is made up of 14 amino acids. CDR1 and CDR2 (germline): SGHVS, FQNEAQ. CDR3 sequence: CASSRPGQGAEAFF. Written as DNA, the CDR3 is TGTGCCAGCAGCCGACCTGGACAGGGCGCTGAAGCTTTCTTT.

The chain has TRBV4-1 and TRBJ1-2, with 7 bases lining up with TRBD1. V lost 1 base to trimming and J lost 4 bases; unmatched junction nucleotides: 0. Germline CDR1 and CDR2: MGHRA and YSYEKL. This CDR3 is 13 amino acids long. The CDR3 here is CASSQGDSYGYTF. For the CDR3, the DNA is TGCGCCAGCAGCCAAGGGGACAGCTATGGCTACACCTTC.

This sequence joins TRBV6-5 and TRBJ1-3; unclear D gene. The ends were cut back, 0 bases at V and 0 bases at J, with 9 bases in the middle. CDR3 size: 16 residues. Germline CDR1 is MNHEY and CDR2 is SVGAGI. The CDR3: CASSYSGGPSGNTIYF. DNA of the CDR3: TGTGCCAGCAGTTACTCTGGCGGCCCCTCTGGAAACACCATATATTTT.

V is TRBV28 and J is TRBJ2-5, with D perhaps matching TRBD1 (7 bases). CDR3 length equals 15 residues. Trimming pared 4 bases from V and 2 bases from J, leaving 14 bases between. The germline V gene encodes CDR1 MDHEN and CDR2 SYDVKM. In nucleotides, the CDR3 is TGTGCCAGCAGTTCCGTACAGGGGACTCAAGAGACCCAGTACTTC. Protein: CASSSVQGTQETQYF.

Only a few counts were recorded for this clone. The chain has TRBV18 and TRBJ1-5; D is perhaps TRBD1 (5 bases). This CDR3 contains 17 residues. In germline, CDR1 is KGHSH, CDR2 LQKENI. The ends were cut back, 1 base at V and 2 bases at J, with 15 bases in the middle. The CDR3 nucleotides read TGTGCCAGCTCACCACTTGTATCCCGGGGGGGCAATCAGCCCCAGCATTTT. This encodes CASSPLVSRGGNQPQHF.

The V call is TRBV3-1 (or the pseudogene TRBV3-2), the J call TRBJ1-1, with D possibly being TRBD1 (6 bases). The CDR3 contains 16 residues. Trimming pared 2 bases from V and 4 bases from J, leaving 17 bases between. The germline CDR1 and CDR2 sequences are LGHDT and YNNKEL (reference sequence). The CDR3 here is CASSQTATGFSTEAFF. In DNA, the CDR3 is TGTGCCAGCAGCCAAACCGCCACAGGGTTTTCCACTGAAGCTTTCTTT.

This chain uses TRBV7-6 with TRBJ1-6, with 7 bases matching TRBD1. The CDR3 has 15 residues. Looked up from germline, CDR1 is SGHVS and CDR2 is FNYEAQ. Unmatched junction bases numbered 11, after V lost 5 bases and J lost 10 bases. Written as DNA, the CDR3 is TGTGCCAGCAGCCCGGGGACAGCGGTAAACTCACCCCTCCACTTT. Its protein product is CASSPGTAVNSPLHF. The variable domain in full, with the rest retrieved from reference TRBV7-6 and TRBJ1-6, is GAGVSQSPRYKVTKRGQDVALRCDPISGHVSLYWYRQALGQGPEFLTYFNYEAQQDKSGLPNDRFSAERPEGSISTLTIQRTEQRDSAMYRCASSPGTAVNSPLHFGNGTRLTVT.

The DNA for the CDR3 is TGCGCCAGCAGCTTGAACACCAGCCCGAACACTGAAGCTTTCTTT. Protein sequence: CASSLNTSPNTEAFF. The chain employs TRBV5-1 and TRBJ1-1, with unresolved D. Germline CDR1 is SGHRS and CDR2 is YFSETQ. The ends were cut back, 1 base at V and 1 base at J, with 11 bases in the middle. The CDR3 runs 15 residues. The variable domain in full, completed from reference TRBV5-1 and TRBJ1-1, reads KAGVTQTPRYLIKTRGQQVTLSCSPISGHRSVSWYQQTPGQGLQFLFEYFSETQRNKGNFPGRFSGRQFSNSRSEMNVSTLELGDSALYLCASSLNTSPNTEAFFGQGTRLTVV.

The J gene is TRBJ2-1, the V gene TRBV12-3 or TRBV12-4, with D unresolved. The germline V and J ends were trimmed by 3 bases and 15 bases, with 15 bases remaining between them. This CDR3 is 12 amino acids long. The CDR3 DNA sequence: TGTGCCAGCAGTTTGGTTAGTGCAGGAGCGTTCTTC. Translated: CASSLVSAGAFF.